This T cell receptor (beta chain) originates from a study of beta chain features in type 1 diabetes (dated by TCRdb to about 2018). In terms of the full investigation: Mean age, gender distribution, total cell number and subset yield did not differ between patients and healthy donors. Whereas all 30 or so donors provided naive and central memory subsets, regulatory and stem cell-like memory subsets were isolated from just 8 patients and roughly 8 healthy donors. The study compared TCRB repertoires of sorted circulating CD4+ T cell subsets between recently diagnosed type 1 diabetes patients and matched healthy donors. A total of about 110 million sorted cells were examined across all samples, and the number of cells per subset was strongly correlated with RNA yield. Study-wide findings and limitations: Type 1 diabetes patients showed a moderate but significant shortening of TCRB CDR3 length in all four CD4+ subsets. Only small numbers of individuals were included in the HLA sub-analyses, which left unresolved whether HLA type had any influence on TCRB rearrangement. Because cDNA was sequenced instead of genomic DNA, activated cells with high expression could be over-represented, although the groups did not differ in activation or CD3 levels. Naive, central memory and regulatory TCRB repertoires appeared more similar among patients than among healthy donors. Patients with type 1 diabetes made fewer insertions and deleted more nucleotides at VDJ recombination sites, implying thymic rearrangement abnormalities. Shorter templates might have been favored by PCR, but patient and control samples were amplified and corrected together, so both groups would have been affected equally by any skew.

Deletion took 8 bases off V and 6 bases off J, with a span of 19 bases between the germline ends. Including the terminal cysteine and phenylalanine, the CDR3 comprises 14 residues. The DNA shown is the 42-base CDR3, in frame from base 1. CDR1 and CDR2 are read off the germline V gene as SNHLY and FYNNEI. This clone was recorded at least ten times. The antigen it binds to is not known. Base qualities are not provided; no much larger clone lies one nucleotide away. The High Capacity cDNA Reverse Transcription Kit was used to reverse transcribe all of the isolated RNA, meaning that expressed TCRB transcripts were what got sequenced. Deep immunoSEQ sequencing was performed on naive, central memory and regulatory T cell samples, with an average of roughly 3.6 million total reads per sample. After sorted cells were lysed in RLT buffer, RNA was extracted with DNase-treated RNeasy Micro or Mini kits, with the choice depending on cell number. To prevent cross-contamination, each cell subset was processed individually, whereas patient and healthy donor samples were processed jointly. Using the immunoSEQ multiplex PCR, TCRB sequences were amplified from cDNA into 87-bp fragments spanning the CDR3 region. Sequencing of the amplicons was performed on the Illumina HiSeq platform. The authors' analysis ran thus. Synthetic template baselines were used to correct PCR bias computationally, reads within Hamming distance 2 were collapsed, and singletons that could not be merged were discarded. Reads were aligned to IMGT to assign V, D and J genes, CDR3 length, and insertions or deletions at six rearrangement sites. Within each subset, clonotype counts were normalized to sorted cell number, and only after that were true diversity and Gini coefficients computed with the tcR R package. The overlap coefficient, calculated on TCRB nucleotide sequences, was used to measure repertoire sharing. Imported from immuneACCESS, the table was reduced by TCRdb to in-frame sequences with V and J called. These copies leave out some clones; in studies compared against another copy, an unresolved V gene accounts for under half, and the cause of the remainder is not known. V and J calls and clone size are copied from that table; D and trimming were computed from the DNA. Here the sample has approximately 170,000 clones; over 6% occur a single time. 0.5% of the sample goes to the ten largest clones.

A single peripheral blood draw of approximately 110 mL on average was collected from each donor into heparinised tubes. A BD FACSAria II was used to sort naive, central memory, regulatory and stem cell-like memory CD4+ T cells with a panel that included CD45RO, CCR7, CD25, CD127, CD95 and CD27. All sorted populations exceeded 95% purity. PBMCs were isolated immediately by Lymphoprep density gradient centrifugation and stained directly without culture. To minimize batch effects, samples were stained and sorted in pairs, one healthy donor with one patient per experiment. Material for sequencing was central memory CD4+ T cells from blood. This chain joins TRBV2 to TRBJ1-1; the D gene assignment is ambiguous. This clonotype was obtained from a man aged 18 to 30 with type 1 diabetes. The DNA sequence is as follows: TGTGCCAGCGGTGGTATGAGTCCCTATTCTGAAGCTTTCTTT. This translates into CASGGMSPYSEAFF.